These T cell receptor beta chains were read from a single sample in a study of cytomegalovirus exposure and HLA in healthy donors. Assay used: immunoSEQ multiplex PCR; TCRdb lists only in-frame clones, some missing. The sample lists about 83,000 clones, 60% to 85% occurring once. Sequences were obtained from PBMCs. These receptors were taken from a man aged 18 to 30 in good health and CMV-seropositive. Both conserved end residues are part of each CDR3. A D gene is named only where the DNA matches it firmly. Some rows have no size entry. The others give once, few or many, or a class for an expanded clone.

TRBJ2-1 | TRBV29-1 | . | TRBD1 | TGCAGCGTTGAAGATCTTTGGGGCAGGGGGCAGTCGAATGAGCAGTTCTTC | CSVEDLWGRGQSNEQFF
TRBJ2-5 | TRBV7-3 | . | . | TGTGCCAGCAGCACTACAGGGATTACTCAAGAGACCCAGTACTTC | CASSTTGITQETQYF
TRBJ2-2 | TRBV18 | once | . | TGTGCCAGCTCACAGACTAATGCCGGGGAGCTGTTTTTT | CASSQTNAGELFF
TRBJ2-7 | TRBV4-2 | . | . | TGTGCCAGCAGCCAAGCCGTTCTTGATAGCTCCTACGAGCAGTACTTC | CASSQAVLDSSYEQYF
TRBJ2-1 | TRBV5-4 | . | . | TGTGCCAGCAGCCCCGGGACACATTACAATGAGCAGTTCTTC | CASSPGTHYNEQFF
TRBJ2-1 | TRBV13 | . | . | TGTGCCAGCAGCCACCCGAAATGGGGGGAATACAATGAGCAGTTCTTC | CASSHPKWGEYNEQFF
TRBJ1-1 | TRBV5-4 | . | TRBD1 | TGTGCCAGCAGTTACGGACAGGGGGGAAACTCACGGGAAGCTTTCTTT | CASSYGQGGNSREAFF
TRBJ2-7 | TRBV6-5 | . | . | TGTGCCAGCAGTTCCCTCAGGAAGTCCGAGCAGTACTTC | CASSSLRKSEQYF
TRBJ2-7 | TRBV6-5 | . | TRBD2 | TGTGCCAGCAGTTACAGTCTAGCGGGGACCTACGAGCAGTACTTC | CASSYSLAGTYEQYF
TRBJ1-1 | TRBV29-1 | . | . | TGCAGCGTTGAAGTGGGCGGGCGGCGGGTTTATTTT | CSVEVGGRRVYF
TRBJ1-2 | TRBV19 | . | . | TGTGCCAGTAGTCAGGGGTCGGGATATGGCTACACCTTC | CASSQGSGYGYTF
TRBJ1-1 | TRBV5-1 | . | . | TGCGCCAGCAGCTTAGCCGGGAGAAACACTGAAGCTTTCTTT | CASSLAGRNTEAFF
TRBJ2-3 | TRBV2 | . | TRBD1 | TGTGCCAGCAAGACAGGGAACACAGATACGCAGTATTTT | CASKTGNTDTQYF
TRBJ2-5 | TRBV6-5 | . | . | TGTGCCAGCAGTTACCAGCGGTTCCGGGAGACCCAGTACTTC | CASSYQRFRETQYF
TRBJ2-7 | TRBV27 | . | . | TGTGCCAGCAGTTTAAGGGGGGGCTACGAGCAGTACTTC | CASSLRGGYEQYF
TRBJ2-4 | TRBV5-1 | once | TRBD2 | TGCGCCAGCAGCTTACAAGGGCGGGAGACTACCATTCAGTGCTTC | CASSLQGRETTIQCF
TRBJ2-1 | TRBV7-2 | . | . | TGTGCCAGCAGCCTGCGGGTGGGTGGACAGTTCTTC | CASSLRVGGQFF
TRBJ1-5 | TRBV15 | . | . | TGTGCCACCAGCACTACTAGCGGGTATCAGCCCCAGCATTTT | CATSTTSGYQPQHF
TRBJ1-1 | TRBV9 | . | . | TGTGCCAGCAGCGGGCCCGGGGTTGGGTACACTGAAGCTTTCTTT | CASSGPGVGYTEAFF
TRBJ2-7 | TRBV18 | few | TRBD1 | TGTGCCAGCTCACCCGGGACAGGGACCGAGCAGTACTTC | CASSPGTGTEQYF
TRBJ2-5 | TRBV28 | . | TRBD1 | TGTGCCAGCACAAAAGGGACAGGGCGCCAAGAGACCCAGTACTTC | CASTKGTGRQETQYF
TRBJ1-1 | TRBV28 | . | . | TGTGCCAGCAGTTTGCCAGGTCGGACTGAAGCTTTCTTT | CASSLPGRTEAFF
TRBJ2-1 | TRBV4-2 | once | . | TGTGCCAGCAGCCAAGTAAACAATGAGCAGTTCTTC | CASSQVNNEQFF
TRBJ2-3 | TRBV4-1 | . | . | TGCGCCAGCAGCCAAGATCAAGGGGGCGGGGCAGATACGCAGTATTTT | CASSQDQGGGADTQYF
TRBJ1-4 | TRBV5-4 | . | TRBD1 | TGTGCCAGCAGCCTTGAACAGGGGGCGGAAAAACTGTTTTTT | CASSLEQGAEKLFF
TRBJ1-1 | TRBV5-1 | . | TRBD1 | TGCGCCAGCAGCCCAGGACAGGGGAATGCTGAAGCTTTCTTT | CASSPGQGNAEAFF
TRBJ1-2 | TRBV29-1 | . | . | TGCAGCGTTGAAAAGGCCGGACAGATGGACTATGGCTACACCTTC | CSVEKAGQMDYGYTF
TRBJ2-1 | TRBV30 | . | TRBD2 | TGTGCCTGGGTGGGGACTAGCGGGAGATTAAATGAGCAGTTCTTC | CAWVGTSGRLNEQFF
TRBJ2-1 | TRBV7-9 | . | . | TGTGCCAGCAGCCAGAGCCTAGCTAGCTCCTACAATGAGCAGTTCTTC | CASSQSLASSYNEQFF
TRBJ2-7 | TRBV6-1 | . | TRBD1 | TGTGCCAGCAGTGGGACAGGGAAGGATCGCGAGCAGTACTTC | CASSGTGKDREQYF
TRBJ2-2 | TRBV11-3 | once | . | TGTGCCAGCACCAAACGGTGGGGCTCCGGGGAGCTGTTTTTT | CASTKRWGSGELFF
TRBJ2-3 | TRBV6-5 | few | . | TGTGCCAGCAGAACGCTAGCGATTGATACGCAGTATTTT | CASRTLAIDTQYF
TRBJ1-5 | TRBV6-1 | . | TRBD1 | TGTGCCAGCAGGGGGACAGGACAAAATCAGCCCCAGCATTTT | CASRGTGQNQPQHF
TRBJ2-7 | TRBV11-2 | . | TRBD2 | TGTGCCAGCAGGTGGGCCCAGGGACTAAATTCCTACGAGCAGTACTTC | CASRWAQGLNSYEQYF
TRBJ2-1 | TRBV6-1 | . | TRBD2 | TGTGCCAGCAGTGGGGGGACTAGCGCATACAATGAGCAGTTCTTC | CASSGGTSAYNEQFF
TRBJ1-1 | TRBV10-1 | . | . | TGCGCCAGCAGTCAGTCGCTATACACTGAAGCTTTCTTT | CASSQSLYTEAFF
TRBJ1-5 | TRBV7-8 | . | . | TGTGCCAGCAGCCTAGCCGGGGGGTTCGGAAATCAGCCCCAGCATTTT | CASSLAGGFGNQPQHF
TRBJ2-2 | TRBV4-1 | . | TRBD2 | TGCGCCAGCAGCCAAGTCTCTAGCGGGAAGACCGGGGAGCTGTTTTTT | CASSQVSSGKTGELFF
TRBJ2-2 | TRBV11-2 | few | TRBD1 | TGTGCCAGCAGGTCCCGGGACAGGGGGCGCTCGGATGGCGCCGGGGAGCTGTTTTTT | CASRSRDRGRSDGAGELFF
TRBJ1-4 | TRBV28 | few | TRBD1 | TGTGCCAGCAGTTCCGGGACAGGGGATCTTGAAAAACTGTTTTTT | CASSSGTGDLEKLFF
TRBJ1-1 | TRBV5-1 | . | . | TGCGCCAGCAGCTTGTCACAGGGGAACACTGAAGCTTTCTTT | CASSLSQGNTEAFF
TRBJ1-2 | TRBV11-2 | . | . | TGTGCCAGCAGCTTAGCGGGAGGAGCTAACTATGGCTACACCTTC | CASSLAGGANYGYTF
TRBJ2-5 | TRBV5-1 | few | TRBD1 | TGCGCCAGCAGCTCAGGGGGCGCCTGGGAGACCCAGTACTTC | CASSSGGAWETQYF